The clone carrying this T cell receptor beta chain was observed a few times. Its specificity is unknown. Using RNA transcripts as the source, TCR beta CDR3 regions were amplified. HTBI primers were the set used in a first-round RT-PCR of the TCR CDR3. From the multiplex PCR reads, TCRdb called clonotypes with MiXCR, one entry per CDR3 protein. The sample has around 520,000 distinct CDR3 sequences; approximately 14% are singletons. This entry belongs to a study of T cells in Graves' hyperthyroidism and ophthalmopathy. The hyperthyroidism was newly diagnosed and had lasted under 2 months; the patients were aged 18 to 65. Researchers barred patients who had uncontrolled infection, other autoimmune disease, pregnancy or lactation. Germline-derived CDR1 and CDR2 are GTSNPN and SVGIG (reference sequence). The CDR3 totals 12 residues. Between the trimmed V and J ends, which lost 0 bases and 10 bases, there was a span of 12 bases.

General study points: The majority of expanded thyroid clonotypes above 0.001 also appeared in blood. Ophthalmopathy was told apart from stable hyperthyroidism by a 13 V-J model.

This chain connects TRBV30 to TRBJ1-1, with D perhaps TRBD1 (6 bases). This receptor was identified in a young woman with Graves' hyperthyroidism. The specimen sequenced was blood. The CDR3 DNA reads as TGTGCCTGGAGTGTAGGGGGGAGGGTAGCTTTCTTT. Translating it yields CAWSVGGRVAFF.